The 19 T cell receptor beta chains reported below all come from one sample, sequenced in a study of cytomegalovirus exposure and HLA in healthy donors. The primer mix had 60 Vbeta and 13 Jbeta primers. Libraries were prepared by immunoSEQ multiplex PCR; TCRdb keeps only in-frame clonotypes and omits some of them. The profile shows 150,000 to 200,000 clones, approximately 80% of them singletons. Sequencing used PBMCs. The source of these receptors is a woman aged 40 to 50 in good health and CMV-seronegative.

The rearrangement uses TRBV19 and TRBJ2-1, with 7 bases aligning to TRBD2. V was pared by 7 bases and J by 3 bases, with 3 bases of the junction left unmatched. Germline CDR1 LNHDA, CDR2 SQIVND (reference sequence). The CDR3 is 13 residues long. CDR3: CASKPGGYNEQFF. The CDR3, as DNA: TGTGCCAGTAAACCGGGGGGCTACAATGAGCAGTTCTTC.

The V call is TRBV7-3, the J call TRBJ2-3; TRBD2 is a possible D gene (5 bases). CDR1 is SGHTA and CDR2 is FQGTGA in the germline V gene. This CDR3 comprises 14 residues. Between the trimmed V and J ends, which lost 5 bases and 2 bases, there was a span of 11 bases. CDR3 amino acids: CASSLGRDTDTQYF. CDR3 DNA sequence: TGTGCCAGCAGCCTCGGACGGGACACAGATACGCAGTATTTT. Full variable domain (rest looked up from reference TRBV7-3 and TRBJ2-3): GAGVSQTPSNKVTEKGKYVELRCDPISGHTALYWYRQSLGQGPEFLIYFQGTGAADDSGLPNDRFFAVRPEGSVSTLKIQRTERGDSAVYLCASSLGRDTDTQYFGPGTRLTVL.

The rearrangement joins TRBV11-3 to TRBJ2-5; D is unclear. Germline lookup yields CDR1 SGHNT and CDR2 YENEEA. This CDR3 contains 15 residues. V was pared by 5 bases and J by 5 bases, with 18 bases between. The CDR3 DNA is TGTGCCAGCAGCCTCCTTCGGGTTGGGTACGAGACCCAGTACTTC. Translated, it gives CASSLLRVGYETQYF.

The rearrangement uses TRBV5-6 and TRBJ2-7, with TRBD2 identical over 11 bases. The CDR3 consists of 17 residues. Unmatched junction bases numbered 8, after V lost 0 bases and J lost 3 bases. Germline V CDR1 and CDR2: SGHDT, YYEEEE. CDR3 in DNA: TGTGCCAGCAGCTTGGTGTATAGCGGACTAGCGGGCTACGAGCAGTACTTC. Translation gives CASSLVYSGLAGYEQYF.

The rearrangement uses TRBV5-1 and TRBJ2-2; TRBD1 might be the D (6 bases). Deletions cut 3 bases from V and 1 base from J, with 19 bases between. The CDR3 length is 18 residues. Germline-derived CDR1 and CDR2 are SGHRS and YFSETQ. CDR3 in amino acids: CASSSMTPGQLNTGELFF. The CDR3 DNA follows: TGCGCCAGCAGCTCAATGACTCCGGGACAACTGAACACCGGGGAGCTGTTTTTT.

The CDR3 DNA reads as TGTGCCAGCAGCCCTCGGGCGGGAAGCCAAGAGACCCAGTACTTC. Amino acid sequence: CASSPRAGSQETQYF. This chain links TRBV7-2 with TRBJ2-5, with a possible D match to TRBD2 (6 bases). From germline, CDR1 is SGHTA and CDR2 FQGNSA. Between the trimmed V and J ends, which lost 5 bases and 1 base, there was a span of 14 bases. The CDR3 is 15 residues long.

This clone was recorded only once. This chain joins TRBV28 and TRBJ2-7, with 7 bases aligning to TRBD2. The CDR3 totals 16 residues. Trimming removed 6 bases from V and 8 bases from J; junction bases left unmatched: 19. CDR1 and CDR2 (germline): MDHEN, SYDVKM. CDR3 protein: CASRHSPSGGSDQQYF. The DNA for the CDR3 is TGTGCCAGCAGGCATAGCCCTAGCGGCGGTTCTGACCAGCAGTACTTC.

The chain carries TRBV11-3 and TRBJ2-5; no reliable D call. The CDR3 covers 14 residues. V dropped 1 base and J dropped 0 bases, with 6 bases sitting between them. In germline, CDR1 is SGHNT, CDR2 YENEEA. CDR3 sequence: CASSLALNQETQYF. The DNA for the CDR3 is TGTGCCAGCAGCTTAGCACTGAACCAAGAGACCCAGTACTTC.

The chain uses TRBV6-1 and TRBJ1-1; the D gene is possibly TRBD1 (6 bases). The CDR3 totals 13 residues. From germline, CDR1 is MNHNS and CDR2 SASEGT. V was shortened by 7 bases and J by 2 bases, with 11 bases between the two germline ends. The CDR3 DNA follows: TGTGCCAGCATCGTGACAGGAAACACTGAAGCTTTCTTT. Amino acids: CASIVTGNTEAFF.

This chain links TRBV6-1 with TRBJ1-2; D gene uncertain. CDR1 and CDR2 (germline): MNHNS, SASEGT. This CDR3 contains 14 residues. Between the trimmed V and J ends, which lost 1 base and 7 bases, there was a span of 13 bases. Here the CDR3 DNA reads TGTGCCAGCAGTGAAGGACAAGCCCCCCCTGGCTACACCTTC. It encodes CASSEGQAPPGYTF.

Worth noting for this clone: At one boundary the junction diverges from the germline segment, which might be a read error. Other nucleotide sequences from this sample produce the same CDR3. V usage is TRBV7-9 and J usage is TRBJ1-1; TRBD1 is a possible D gene (6 bases). CDR1 is SEHNR, CDR2 FQNEAQ, per germline (reference sequence). The CDR3 runs to 15 residues. CDR3 coding DNA: TGTGCCAGCAGCTTAGGGGTGGGGGCGAACACTGAGGCTTTCTTT. Encoded protein: CASSLGVGANTEAFF.

The chain couples TRBV4-1 to TRBJ2-1; D might be TRBD2 (6 bases). The ends were cut back, 0 bases at V and 5 bases at J, with 17 bases in the middle. There are 17 residues in the CDR3. Germline V gives CDR1 MGHRA, CDR2 YSYEKL. In nucleotides, the CDR3 is TGCGCCAGCAGCCAAGATCGCGGGACGGCCGTCGACAATGAGCAGTTCTTC. This translates into CASSQDRGTAVDNEQFF.

The genes are TRBV11-2 and TRBJ2-5; 7 nucleotides match TRBD1. V was clipped by 1 base and J by 3 bases; unmatched bases: 5. CDR1 and CDR2 (germline): SGHAT, FQNNGV. This CDR3 has 15 residues. The CDR3 nucleotides read TGTGCCAGCAGCTTAGTGGGGACAGTTGAAGAGACCCAGTACTTC. Translation gives CASSLVGTVEETQYF.

The rearrangement joins TRBV11-2 to TRBJ1-1; D ambiguous. The V and J ends lost 3 bases and 6 bases respectively, with 5 bases between them. There are 11 residues in the CDR3. Germline lookup yields CDR1 SGHAT and CDR2 FQNNGV. The CDR3 region has the DNA TGTGCCAGCAGCTTGGGCCCTGAAGCTTTCTTT. It codes for CASSLGPEAFF.

The rearrangement links TRBV14 to TRBJ1-1; TRBD1 aligns across 9 bases. The CDR3 is 18 amino acids. CDR1 and CDR2 from the germline V gene are SGHDN and FVKESK. Losses at the gene ends were 4 bases for V and 4 bases for J; bases not matched to a gene: 16. The CDR3 nucleotides are TGTGCCAGCAGCCCCTACACAGGGGGCTATCAGAGGTCCACTGAAGCTTTCTTT. Protein product: CASSPYTGGYQRSTEAFF.

CDR3 region: CASSASNSGNTIYF. The CDR3 DNA reads as TGTGCCAGCAGCGCCTCTAACTCTGGAAACACCATATATTTT. The V and J genes are TRBV9 and TRBJ1-3; no firm D call. CDR1 is SGDLS and CDR2 is YYNGEE in the germline V gene. V was pared by 3 bases and J by 0 bases, with 7 bases between. CDR3 size: 14 residues.

The genes are TRBV11-3 and TRBJ2-7; 9 nucleotides line up with TRBD1. The germline CDR1 and CDR2 sequences are SGHNT and YENEEA. The CDR3 covers 15 residues. The V gene end was trimmed by 5 bases and the J gene end by 2 bases; junction bases not matched to a gene: 7. The CDR3 sequence is CASSRGQGTTYEQYF. CDR3 coding DNA: TGTGCCAGCAGCCGGGGACAGGGCACAACCTACGAGCAGTACTTC.

This clone was seen only a few times. The chain is built from TRBV6-5 and TRBJ1-6; 7 nucleotides line up with TRBD1. The ends lost 6 bases at V and 14 bases at J; junction bases unmatched: 16. CDR3 length equals 15 residues. The germline V gene encodes CDR1 MNHEY and CDR2 SVGAGI. CDR3 nucleotide sequence: TGTGCCAGCAGACGAGGGACAGATGTTCTTCCAACCCTCCACTTT. Protein: CASRRGTDVLPTLHF.

The rearrangement uses TRBV11-3 and TRBJ2-3; the match to TRBD2 covers 14 bases. Germline V gene lookup returns CDR1 SGHNT and CDR2 YENEEA. Losses at the gene ends were 5 bases for V and 1 base for J; bases not matched to a gene: 8. The CDR3 is 18 residues long. The CDR3 coding sequence is TGTGCCAGCAGCCCGGGACTAGCGGGGGAGCTACGCACAGATACGCAGTATTTT. As protein: CASSPGLAGELRTDTQYF. The complete variable domain, with remaining parts taken from reference TRBV11-3 and TRBJ2-3, reads EAGVVQSPRYKIIEKKQPVAFWCNPISGHNTLYWYLQNLGQGPELLIRYENEEAVDDSQLPKDRFSAERLKGVDSTLKIQPAELGDSAVYLCASSPGLAGELRTDTQYFGPGTRLTVL.